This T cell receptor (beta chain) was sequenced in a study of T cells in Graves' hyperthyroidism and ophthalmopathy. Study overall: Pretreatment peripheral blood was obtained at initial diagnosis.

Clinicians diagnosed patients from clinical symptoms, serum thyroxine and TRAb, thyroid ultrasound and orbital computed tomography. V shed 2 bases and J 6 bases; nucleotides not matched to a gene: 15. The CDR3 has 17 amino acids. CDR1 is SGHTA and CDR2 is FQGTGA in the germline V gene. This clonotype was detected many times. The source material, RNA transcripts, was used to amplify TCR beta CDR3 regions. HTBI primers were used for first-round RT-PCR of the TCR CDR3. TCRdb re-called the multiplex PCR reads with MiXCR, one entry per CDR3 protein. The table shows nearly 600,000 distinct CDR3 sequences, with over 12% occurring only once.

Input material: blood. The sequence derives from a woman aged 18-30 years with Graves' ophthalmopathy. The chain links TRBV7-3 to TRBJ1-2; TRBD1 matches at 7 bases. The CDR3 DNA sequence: TGTGCCAGCAGCTTATCGCCGGGACAGCTCGGATGGGATGGCTACACCTTC. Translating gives CASSLSPGQLGWDGYTF. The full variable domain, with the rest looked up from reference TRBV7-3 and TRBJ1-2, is GAGVSQTPSNKVTEKGKYVELRCDPISGHTALYWYRQSLGQGPEFLIYFQGTGAADDSGLPNDRFFAVRPEGSVSTLKIQRTERGDSAVYLCASSLSPGQLGWDGYTFGSGTRLTVV.